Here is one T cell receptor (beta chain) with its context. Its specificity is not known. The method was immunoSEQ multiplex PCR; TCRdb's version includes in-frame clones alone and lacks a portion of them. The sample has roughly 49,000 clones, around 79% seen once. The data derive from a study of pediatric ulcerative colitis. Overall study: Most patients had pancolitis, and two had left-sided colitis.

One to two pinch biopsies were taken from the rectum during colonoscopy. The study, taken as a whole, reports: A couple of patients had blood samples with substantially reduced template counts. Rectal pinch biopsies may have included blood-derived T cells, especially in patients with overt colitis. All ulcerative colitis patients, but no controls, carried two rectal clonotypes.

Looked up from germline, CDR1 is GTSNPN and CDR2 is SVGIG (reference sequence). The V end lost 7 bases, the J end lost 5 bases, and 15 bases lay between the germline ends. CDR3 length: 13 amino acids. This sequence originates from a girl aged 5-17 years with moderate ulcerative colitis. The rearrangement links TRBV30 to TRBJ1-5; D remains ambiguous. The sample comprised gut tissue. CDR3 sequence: CASNNAPYQPQHF. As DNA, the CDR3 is TGTGCCTCCAACAACGCCCCCTATCAGCCCCAGCATTTT.